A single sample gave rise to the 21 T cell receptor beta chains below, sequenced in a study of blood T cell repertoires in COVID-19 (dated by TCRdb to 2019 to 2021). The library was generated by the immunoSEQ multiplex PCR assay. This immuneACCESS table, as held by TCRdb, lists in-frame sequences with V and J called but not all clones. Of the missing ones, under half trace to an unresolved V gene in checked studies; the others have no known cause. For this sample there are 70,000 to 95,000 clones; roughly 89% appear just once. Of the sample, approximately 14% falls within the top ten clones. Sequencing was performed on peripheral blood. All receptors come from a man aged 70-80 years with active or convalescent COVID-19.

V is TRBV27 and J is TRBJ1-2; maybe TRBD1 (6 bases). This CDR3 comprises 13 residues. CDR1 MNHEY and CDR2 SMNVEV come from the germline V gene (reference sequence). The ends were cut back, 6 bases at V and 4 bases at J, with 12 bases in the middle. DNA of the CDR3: TGTGCCAGCAGAGGGGCAGGGGTCTATGGCTACACCTTC. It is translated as CASRGAGVYGYTF.

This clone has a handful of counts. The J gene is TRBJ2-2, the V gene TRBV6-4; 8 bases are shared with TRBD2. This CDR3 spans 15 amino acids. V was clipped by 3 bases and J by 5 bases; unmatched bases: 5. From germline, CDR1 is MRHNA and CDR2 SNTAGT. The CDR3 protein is CASSENLAGTGELFF. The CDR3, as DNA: TGTGCCAGCAGTGAGAATCTAGCGGGTACCGGGGAGCTGTTTTTT.

CDR3 DNA sequence: TGCAGCGTTGAAGATAACCCTTCGTACAGACCCGAATATAACTATGGCTACACCTTC. It yields the protein CSVEDNPSYRPEYNYGYTF. The chain recombines TRBV29-1 with TRBJ1-2; D remains unclear. Germline assignment: CDR1 SQVTM and CDR2 ANQGSEA. With 0 bases removed from V and 1 base from J, the gap between germline ends came to 24 bases. CDR3 length: 19 amino acids.

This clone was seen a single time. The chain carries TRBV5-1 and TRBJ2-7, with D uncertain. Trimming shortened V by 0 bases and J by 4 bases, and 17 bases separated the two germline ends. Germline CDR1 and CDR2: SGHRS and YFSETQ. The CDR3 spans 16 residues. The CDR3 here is CASSLAVPSWPYEQYF. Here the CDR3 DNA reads TGCGCCAGCAGCTTGGCCGTCCCATCGTGGCCGTACGAGCAGTACTTC.

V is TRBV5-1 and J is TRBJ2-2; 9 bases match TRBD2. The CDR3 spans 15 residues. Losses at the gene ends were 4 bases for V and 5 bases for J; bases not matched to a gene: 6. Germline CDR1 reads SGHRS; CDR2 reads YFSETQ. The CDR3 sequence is CASSQGLAATGELFF. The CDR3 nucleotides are TGCGCCAGCAGCCAGGGACTAGCAGCGACCGGGGAGCTGTTTTTT.

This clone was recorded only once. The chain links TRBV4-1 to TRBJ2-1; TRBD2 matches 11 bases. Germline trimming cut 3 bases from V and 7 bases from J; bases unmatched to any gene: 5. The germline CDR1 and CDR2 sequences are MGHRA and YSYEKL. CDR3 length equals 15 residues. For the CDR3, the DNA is TGCGCCAGCAGCCATCCGGGACTAGCGGTTAATGAGCAGTTCTTC. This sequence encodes CASSHPGLAVNEQFF.

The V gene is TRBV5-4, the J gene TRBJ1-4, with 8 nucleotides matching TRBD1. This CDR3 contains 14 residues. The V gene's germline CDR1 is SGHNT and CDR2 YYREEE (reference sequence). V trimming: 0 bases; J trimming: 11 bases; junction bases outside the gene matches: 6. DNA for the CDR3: TGTGCCAGCAGCTTGGGACAGGGGATGGAGAAACTGTTTTTT. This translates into CASSLGQGMEKLFF.

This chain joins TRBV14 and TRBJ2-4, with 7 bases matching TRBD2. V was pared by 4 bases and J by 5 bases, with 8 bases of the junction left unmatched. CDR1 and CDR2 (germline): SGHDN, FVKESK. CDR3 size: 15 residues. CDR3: CASSPLGGFENIQYF. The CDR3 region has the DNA TGTGCCAGCAGCCCCTTGGGGGGGTTTGAAAACATTCAGTACTTC.

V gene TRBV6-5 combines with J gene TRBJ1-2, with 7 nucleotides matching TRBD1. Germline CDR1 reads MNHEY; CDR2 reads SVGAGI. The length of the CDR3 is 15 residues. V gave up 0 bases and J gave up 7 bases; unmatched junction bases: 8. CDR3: CASSYSGQPGGGYTF. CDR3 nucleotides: TGTGCCAGCAGTTACTCGGGACAGCCCGGCGGTGGCTACACCTTC.

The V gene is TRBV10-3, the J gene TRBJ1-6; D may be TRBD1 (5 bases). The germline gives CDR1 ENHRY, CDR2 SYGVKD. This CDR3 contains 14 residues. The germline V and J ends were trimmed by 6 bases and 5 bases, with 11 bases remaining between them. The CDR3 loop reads CAIRGGTDNSPLHF. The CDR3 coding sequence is TGTGCCATCAGAGGCGGGACGGATAATTCACCCCTCCACTTT.

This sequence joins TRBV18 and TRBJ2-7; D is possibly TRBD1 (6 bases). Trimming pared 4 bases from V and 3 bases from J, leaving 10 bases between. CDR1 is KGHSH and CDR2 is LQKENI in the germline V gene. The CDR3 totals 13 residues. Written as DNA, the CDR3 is TGTGCCAGCTCACTACAGACAGGCTACGAGCAGTACTTC. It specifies CASSLQTGYEQYF.

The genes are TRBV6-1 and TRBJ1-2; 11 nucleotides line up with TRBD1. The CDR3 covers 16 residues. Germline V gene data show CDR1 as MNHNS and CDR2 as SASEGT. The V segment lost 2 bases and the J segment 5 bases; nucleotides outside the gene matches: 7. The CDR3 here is CASSESRTGGAYGYTF. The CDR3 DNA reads TGTGCCAGCAGTGAATCTAGGACAGGGGGCGCTTATGGCTACACCTTC.

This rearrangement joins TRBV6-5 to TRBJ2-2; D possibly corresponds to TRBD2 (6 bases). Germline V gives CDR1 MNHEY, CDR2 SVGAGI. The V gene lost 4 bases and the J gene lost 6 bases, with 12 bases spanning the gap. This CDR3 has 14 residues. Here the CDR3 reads CASSSKGGPGELFF. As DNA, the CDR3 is TGTGCCAGCAGTTCTAAAGGAGGGCCCGGGGAGCTGTTTTTT.

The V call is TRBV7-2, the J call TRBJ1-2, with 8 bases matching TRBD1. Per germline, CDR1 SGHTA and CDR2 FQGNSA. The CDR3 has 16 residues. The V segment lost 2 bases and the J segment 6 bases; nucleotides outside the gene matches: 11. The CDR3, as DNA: TGTGCCAGCAGCTTAATGACAGGGGCCACGACAAATGGCTACACCTTC. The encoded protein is CASSLMTGATTNGYTF.

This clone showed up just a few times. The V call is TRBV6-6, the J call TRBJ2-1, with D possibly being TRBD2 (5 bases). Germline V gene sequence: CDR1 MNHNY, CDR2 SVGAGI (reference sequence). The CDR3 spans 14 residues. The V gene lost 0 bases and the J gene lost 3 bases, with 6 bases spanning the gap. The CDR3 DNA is TGTGCCAGCAGTTACTCGCGGGTCTACAATGAGCAGTTCTTC. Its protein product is CASSYSRVYNEQFF.

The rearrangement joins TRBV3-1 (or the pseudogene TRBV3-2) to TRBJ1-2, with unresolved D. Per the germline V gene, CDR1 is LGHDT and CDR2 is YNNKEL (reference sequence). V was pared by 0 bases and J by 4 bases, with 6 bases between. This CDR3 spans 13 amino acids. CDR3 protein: CASSQDPGYGYTF. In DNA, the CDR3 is TGTGCCAGCAGCCAAGACCCGGGCTATGGCTACACCTTC.

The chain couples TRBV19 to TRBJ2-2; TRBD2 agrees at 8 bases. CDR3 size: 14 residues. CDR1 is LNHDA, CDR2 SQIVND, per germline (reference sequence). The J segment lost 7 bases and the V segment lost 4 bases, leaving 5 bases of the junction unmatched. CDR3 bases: TGTGCCAGTAGTACAATAGCGGGATTCGGGGAGCTGTTTTTT. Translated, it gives CASSTIAGFGELFF.

CDR3 protein: CASSLEIGLAENTGELFF. For the CDR3, the DNA is TGTGCCAGCAGCTTAGAAATTGGACTAGCAGAGAACACCGGGGAGCTGTTTTTT. The chain joins TRBV7-8 to TRBJ2-2, with 8 bases fitting TRBD2. The V gene end was trimmed by 1 base and the J gene end by 1 base; junction bases not matched to a gene: 8. Germline loops: CDR1 SGHVS, CDR2 FQNEAQ. The length of the CDR3 is 18 residues.

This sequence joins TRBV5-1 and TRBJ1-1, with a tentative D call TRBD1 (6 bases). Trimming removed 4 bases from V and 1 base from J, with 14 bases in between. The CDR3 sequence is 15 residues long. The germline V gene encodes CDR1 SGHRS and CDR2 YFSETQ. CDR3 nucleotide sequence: TGCGCCAGCAGCCCCCGGGAGGGGGGGAACACTGAAGCTTTCTTT. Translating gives CASSPREGGNTEAFF.

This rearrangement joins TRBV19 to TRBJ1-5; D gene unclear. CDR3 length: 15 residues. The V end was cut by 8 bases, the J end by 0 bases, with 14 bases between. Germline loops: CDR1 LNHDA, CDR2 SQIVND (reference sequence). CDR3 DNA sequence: TGTGCCAGTGCCCCAATGGGAGGTAGCAATCAGCCCCAGCATTTT. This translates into CASAPMGGSNQPQHF.

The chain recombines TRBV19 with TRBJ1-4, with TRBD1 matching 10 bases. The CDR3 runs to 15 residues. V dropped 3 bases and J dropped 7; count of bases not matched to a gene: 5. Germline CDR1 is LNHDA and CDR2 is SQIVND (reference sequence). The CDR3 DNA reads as TGTGCCAGTAGTATGTGGGGACAGGGGCTTGAAAAACTGTTTTTT. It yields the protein CASSMWGQGLEKLFF.